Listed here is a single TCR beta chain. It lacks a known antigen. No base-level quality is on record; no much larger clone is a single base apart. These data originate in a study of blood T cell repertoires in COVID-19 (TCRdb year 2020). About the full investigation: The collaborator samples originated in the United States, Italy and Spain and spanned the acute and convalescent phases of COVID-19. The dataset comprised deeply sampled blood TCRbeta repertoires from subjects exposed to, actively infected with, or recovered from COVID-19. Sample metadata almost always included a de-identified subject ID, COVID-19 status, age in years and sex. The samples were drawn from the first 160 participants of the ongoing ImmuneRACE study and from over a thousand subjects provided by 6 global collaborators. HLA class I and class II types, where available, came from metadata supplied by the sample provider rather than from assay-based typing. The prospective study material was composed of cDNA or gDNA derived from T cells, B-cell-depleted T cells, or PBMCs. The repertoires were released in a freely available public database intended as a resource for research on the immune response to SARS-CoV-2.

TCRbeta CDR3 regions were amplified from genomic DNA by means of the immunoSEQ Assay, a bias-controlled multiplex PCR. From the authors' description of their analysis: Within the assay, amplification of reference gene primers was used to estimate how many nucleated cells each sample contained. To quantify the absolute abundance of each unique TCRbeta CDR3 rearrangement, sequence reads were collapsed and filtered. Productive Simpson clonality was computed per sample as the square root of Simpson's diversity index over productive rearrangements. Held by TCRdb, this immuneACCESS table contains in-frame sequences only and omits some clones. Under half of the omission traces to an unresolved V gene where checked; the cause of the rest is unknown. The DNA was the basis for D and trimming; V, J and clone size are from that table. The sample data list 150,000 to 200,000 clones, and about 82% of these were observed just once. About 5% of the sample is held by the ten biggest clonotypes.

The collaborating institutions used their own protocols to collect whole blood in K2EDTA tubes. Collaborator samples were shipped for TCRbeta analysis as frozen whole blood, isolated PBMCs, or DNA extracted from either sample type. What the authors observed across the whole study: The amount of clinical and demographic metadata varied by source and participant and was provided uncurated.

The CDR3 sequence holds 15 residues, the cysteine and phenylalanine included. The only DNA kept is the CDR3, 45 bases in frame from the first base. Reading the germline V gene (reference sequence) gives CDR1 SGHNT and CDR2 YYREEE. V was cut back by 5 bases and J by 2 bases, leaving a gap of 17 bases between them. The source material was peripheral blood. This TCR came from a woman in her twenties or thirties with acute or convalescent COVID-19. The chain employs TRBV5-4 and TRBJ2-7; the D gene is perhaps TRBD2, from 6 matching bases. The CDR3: CASRDPGTSPYEQYF. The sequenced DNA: TGTGCCAGCAGGGACCCTGGGACTTCCCCCTACGAGCAGTACTTC.